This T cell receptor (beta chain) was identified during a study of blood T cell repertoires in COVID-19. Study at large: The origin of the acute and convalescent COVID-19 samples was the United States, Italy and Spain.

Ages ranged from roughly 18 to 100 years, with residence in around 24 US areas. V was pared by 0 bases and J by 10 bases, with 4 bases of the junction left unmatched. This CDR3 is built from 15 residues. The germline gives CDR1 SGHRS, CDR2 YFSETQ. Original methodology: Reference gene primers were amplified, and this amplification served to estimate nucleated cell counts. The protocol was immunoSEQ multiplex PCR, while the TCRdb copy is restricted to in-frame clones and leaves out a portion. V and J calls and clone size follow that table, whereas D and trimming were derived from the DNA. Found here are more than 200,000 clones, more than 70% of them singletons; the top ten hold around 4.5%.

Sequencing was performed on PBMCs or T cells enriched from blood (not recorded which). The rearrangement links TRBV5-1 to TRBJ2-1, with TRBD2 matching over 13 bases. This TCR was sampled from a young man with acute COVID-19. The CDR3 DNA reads TGCGCCAGCAGCTTGGAACTAGCGGGGGGGCGGGAGCAGTTCTTC. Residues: CASSLELAGGREQFF.